This T cell receptor (beta chain) was found in a study of T cell clonotyping in hematopoietic cell transplantation. Study-wide results and caveats: Without cell sorting, CD4 versus CD8 contributions remain unresolved. Recipient TCR diversity dropped after transplant; expanded clonotypes rose from day 30 to 180.

Recipient blood drawn about 28 days pretransplant and days 30, 100, 180 after. CDR3 length equals 12 residues. With 6 bases clipped from V and 4 bases from J, the junction kept 1 base outside the gene matches. Germline V gene sequence: CDR1 MNHEY, CDR2 SVGAGI. This clone was observed once. Antigen: not known. Some clones are missing from TCRdb's copy, which holds only in-frame ones; the method was immunoSEQ multiplex PCR. Of around 14,000 clones in the sample, 90% to 95% are singletons; the top ten hold over 3.5%. The clonotype was recovered from a male patient aged 60-69 years who had an allogeneic stem cell transplant from an unrelated donor, so the T cells may come from the graft donor. Some clones in this sample may be carry-over from other donors' samples. The sequenced sample was PBMCs, obtained 30 days after allogeneic stem cell transplant. J is TRBJ2-7 and V is TRBV6-5; TRBD1 matches 9 bases. The CDR3 DNA reads TGTGCCAGCAGAGGACAGGGGTACGAGCAGTACTTC. It translates to CASRGQGYEQYF.